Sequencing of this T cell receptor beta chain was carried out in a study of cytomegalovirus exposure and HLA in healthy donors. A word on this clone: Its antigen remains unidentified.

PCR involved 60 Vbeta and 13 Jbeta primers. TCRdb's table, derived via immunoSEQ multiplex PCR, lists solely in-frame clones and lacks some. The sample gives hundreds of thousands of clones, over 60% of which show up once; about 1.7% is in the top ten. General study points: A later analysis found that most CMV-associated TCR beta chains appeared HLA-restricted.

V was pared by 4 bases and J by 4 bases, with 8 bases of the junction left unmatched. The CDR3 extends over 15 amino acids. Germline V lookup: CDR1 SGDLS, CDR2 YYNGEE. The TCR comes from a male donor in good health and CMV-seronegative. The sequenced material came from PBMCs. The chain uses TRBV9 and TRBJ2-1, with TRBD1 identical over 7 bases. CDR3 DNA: TGTGCCAGCAGCCCAGGGGGTTATGGGTACAATGAGCAGTTCTTC. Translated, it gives CASSPGGYGYNEQFF.